This entry concerns a single T cell receptor beta chain. Antigen: not known. This sample is drawn from a study of shared clonotypes between healthy human individuals. General study points: Clonotypes which were not shared had lower generation probabilities than clonotypes that all four donors shared. Larger estimated richness was generally seen in naive subsets than in memory subsets.

This CDR3 comprises 13 residues. The V end lost 0 bases, the J end lost 7 bases, and 13 bases lay between the germline ends. Germline V gene sequence: CDR1 GTSNPN, CDR2 SVGIG (reference sequence). The data were produced by immunoSEQ multiplex PCR, yet TCRdb's version contains in-frame clones alone and is incomplete. The profile shows about 520,000 clones, 95% to 97% of them singletons. The gene calls are TRBV30 and TRBJ2-7; possible D gene TRBD1, 5 bases. The clonotype comes from a woman under 40 in good health. Sequences were obtained from naive CD4+ T cells sorted from blood. The subset is: CD45RA+ positively selected. CDR3 protein: CAWSVMAGWEQYF. The CDR3 DNA follows: TGTGCCTGGAGTGTTATGGCAGGGTGGGAGCAGTACTTC.